One sample yielded the 10 T cell receptor beta chains listed below, sequenced in a study of regulatory T cells in long-lasting Graves disease. With iRepertoire HTBI primers and Arm-PCR of CDR3 regions, TCR beta libraries were built. TCRdb re-derived calls from the multiplex PCR reads in MiXCR, one entry per CDR3 protein. The sample yields roughly 320,000 distinct CDR3 sequences, 16% seen once. Specified time point: newly diagnosed GD, antithyroid drugs for less than 3 months. The TCR library was made from RNA that had been extracted from PBMCs in TRIzol. These data were also filed under a second study, of T cells in Graves' hyperthyroidism and ophthalmopathy.

The starting material was peripheral blood mononuclear cells (PBMCs), obtained at new diagnosis, from a patient treated with antithyroid drugs. The receptors here all came from a man aged 35 to 55 with Graves disease.

This clonotype was seen ten or more times. The V and J genes are TRBV20-1 and TRBJ2-1, with 7 bases aligning to TRBD2. Germline assignment: CDR1 DFQATT and CDR2 SNEGSKA (reference sequence). V shed 1 base, J shed 1 base, and the junction held 4 bases outside the gene matches. CDR3 length: 15 amino acids. In DNA form, the CDR3 reads TGCAGTGCTAGAGCCCAGCGGGGATCCTACAATGAGCAGTTCTTC. This codes for CSARAQRGSYNEQFF.

In the case of this clonotype: A read error may explain this, as a much larger clone is one base away. This chain connects TRBV20-1 to TRBJ2-3, with 13 bases lining up with TRBD2. The tail of the sequence fits TRBJ2-7 better, so the J call may be wrong. CDR1 is DFQATT and CDR2 is SNEGSKA in the germline V gene (reference sequence). The CDR3 is made up of 15 amino acids. The CDR3 region has the DNA TGCAGTGCCGGGACTAGCGGGGTAGAAGTCCACGAGCAGTACTTC. Amino acid sequence: CSAGTSGVEVHEQYF.

This clonotype was picked up many times. This rearrangement joins TRBV12-5 to TRBJ1-1; D is possibly TRBD1 (6 bases). This CDR3 comprises 13 residues. V lost 0 bases, J lost 7 bases, and 9 bases lay in between. Germline loops: CDR1 LGHNT, CDR2 FRNRAP. The CDR3 region has the DNA TGTGCTAGTGGTTTGGTACAGGGAGGTGAAGCTTTCTTT. This translates into CASGLVQGGEAFF.

The chain joins TRBV6-1 to TRBJ1-5; D gene uncertain. In germline, CDR1 is MNHNS, CDR2 SASEGT. This CDR3 has 14 amino acids. Deletions cut 8 bases from V and 4 bases from J, with 15 bases between. The CDR3 coding sequence is TGTGCCAGCCGCCTGCGGTCCAGTAATCAGCCCCAGCATTTT. Amino acid sequence: CASRLRSSNQPQHF.

This clonotype was found many times. This rearrangement joins TRBV6-1 to TRBJ1-5, with no clear D. CDR1 is MNHNS and CDR2 is SASEGT in the germline V gene. This CDR3 has 15 residues. V gave up 7 bases and J gave up 2 bases, with 15 bases separating them. For the CDR3, the DNA is TGTGCCAGCAAGGACTTTTCAAGGGGCAATCAGCCCCAGCATTTT. It translates to CASKDFSRGNQPQHF.

As concerns this clonotype: Because the CDR3 is missing its conserved closing phenylalanine or tryptophan, this is likely a read error. The DNA of the CDR3 is TGCGCCAGCAGCCTCCGGGGCGGACGGAACACTGAAGCTTTCTCT. Protein: CASSLRGGRNTEAFS. The V gene is TRBV5-1, the J gene TRBJ1-1; D perhaps matches TRBD1 (5 bases). The CDR3 has 15 amino acids. Trimming removed 4 bases from V and 1 base from J, with 14 bases in between. Germline loops: CDR1 SGHRS, CDR2 YFSETQ.

Regarding this clonotype: At one boundary the junction diverges from the germline segment, which might be a read error. This chain links TRBV5-1 with TRBJ2-5, with 10 bases lining up with TRBD1. The CDR3 covers 15 residues. Germline CDR1 and CDR2: SGHRS and YFSETQ. The DNA for the CDR3 is TGCGCCAGCAGCTTCGGGACAGGGGACCAGGAGACCCAGTACTTC. This gives the protein CASSFGTGDQETQYF.

The rearrangement joins TRBV5-1 to TRBJ1-4, with D perhaps matching TRBD1 (5 bases). The ends were cut back, 1 base at V and 11 bases at J, with 15 bases in the middle. This CDR3 is built from 14 residues. CDR1 SGHRS and CDR2 YFSETQ come from the germline V gene. Here the CDR3 reads CASSLTGAGAKLFF. CDR3 DNA sequence: TGCGCCAGCAGCTTGACGGGCGCCGGGGCTAAACTGTTTTTT.

This clonotype occurred many times. This chain uses TRBV2 with TRBJ1-4; the match to TRBD1 covers 10 bases. The CDR3 covers 16 residues. Germline CDR1 reads SNHLY; CDR2 reads FYNNEI. V dropped 5 bases and J dropped 2; count of bases not matched to a gene: 5. The DNA for the CDR3 is TGTGCCAGCAGTAGACAGGGGGCGCGTACTAATGAAAAACTGTTTTTT. Translating gives CASSRQGARTNEKLFF.

This clonotype was detected many times. The chain has TRBV28 and TRBJ2-3, with D tentatively TRBD1 (6 bases). Germline loops: CDR1 MDHEN, CDR2 SYDVKM. Trimming took 3 bases from V and 5 from J, leaving 15 bases between them. The CDR3 runs to 15 residues. CDR3 nucleotide sequence: TGTGCCAGCAGTTTTTTAAGGGGGTTTGGAGATACGCAGTATTTT. Protein product: CASSFLRGFGDTQYF.